This T cell receptor beta chain is drawn from a study of shared clonotypes between healthy human individuals. Study results and caveats: Naive CD4 clonotype sharing across a handful of donors was around 5%.

To note about this clone: The antigen is undetermined.

Measured with immunoSEQ multiplex PCR; TCRdb has only the in-frame clones, and not every one. The sample holds about 1,800,000 clones, about 94% seen once. Germline V gives CDR1 WSHSY, CDR2 SAAADI. The CDR3 spans 18 residues. V was pared by 6 bases and J by 5 bases, with 29 bases between. The naive CD8 subset, CD45RO-negative cells positively selected for CCR7, excluded terminally differentiated effector memory CD45RA+ cells. This TCR was recovered from a young man in good health. This chain uses TRBV10-2 with TRBJ2-7, with D possibly being TRBD1 or TRBD2 (5 bases each). Material: naive CD8+ T cells sorted from blood. The CDR3 protein is CASSVSGTAASLSDEQYF. CDR3 nucleotide sequence: TGCGCCAGCAGCGTATCGGGGACGGCCGCATCTCTTTCGGACGAGCAGTACTTC.